The rows below give T cell receptor beta chains drawn from one sample of a study of blood T cell repertoires in COVID-19. Data came from immunoSEQ multiplex PCR; TCRdb stores just in-frame clones and leaves some out. The sample lists over 300,000 clones; 85% to 90% were seen once. Sequenced: peripheral blood. The source is a man aged 18 to 30 with active or convalescent COVID-19. Each CDR3 is given with its conserved first and last residue. Fields, in order: CDR3 length, clone size, V gene, D gene, J gene, CDR3 protein, CDR3 DNA. The D gene is left open where the match is weak. Size values are once, few and many counts, or a class for expanded clones, and some rows have none.

cdr3_length: 15
clone_size: NA
v_call: TRBV18
d_call: NA
j_call: TRBJ1-3
cdr3_aa: CASSPDSPSGNTIYF
cdr3_nt: TGTGCCAGCTCACCGGACAGCCCCTCTGGAAACACCATATATTTT

cdr3_length: 14
clone_size: NA
v_call: TRBV28
d_call: NA
j_call: TRBJ2-5
cdr3_aa: CASTLRRFEETQYF
cdr3_nt: TGTGCCAGCACTCTCCGGCGGTTCGAAGAGACCCAGTACTTC

cdr3_length: 15
clone_size: NA
v_call: TRBV4-3
d_call: NA
j_call: TRBJ1-6
cdr3_aa: CASSQDLGRYSPLHF
cdr3_nt: TGCGCCAGCAGCCAAGATCTAGGGAGATATTCACCCCTCCACTTT

cdr3_length: 15
clone_size: few
v_call: TRBV4-1
d_call: TRBD2
j_call: TRBJ2-7
cdr3_aa: CASSQVLLADYEQYF
cdr3_nt: TGCGCCAGCAGCCAAGTCTTACTAGCGGACTACGAGCAGTACTTC

cdr3_length: 16
clone_size: NA
v_call: TRBV19
d_call: TRBD2
j_call: TRBJ2-7
cdr3_aa: CASSIEGSGGPYEQYF
cdr3_nt: TGTGCCAGTAGTATAGAGGGCAGCGGGGGACCCTACGAGCAGTACTTC

cdr3_length: 13
clone_size: NA
v_call: TRBV18
d_call: NA
j_call: TRBJ2-7
cdr3_aa: CASSPLLGNEQYF
cdr3_nt: TGTGCCAGCTCACCACTTTTGGGCAACGAGCAGTACTTC

cdr3_length: 19
clone_size: NA
v_call: TRBV7-2
d_call: TRBD2
j_call: TRBJ2-7
cdr3_aa: CASSLELPGLAGGQYEQYF
cdr3_nt: TGTGCCAGCAGCTTAGAACTTCCGGGACTAGCGGGGGGACAATACGAGCAGTACTTC

cdr3_length: 13
clone_size: NA
v_call: TRBV18
d_call: TRBD1
j_call: TRBJ1-5
cdr3_aa: CASSRTGTQPQHF
cdr3_nt: TGTGCCAGCTCACGGACAGGGACACAGCCCCAGCATTTT

cdr3_length: 17
clone_size: NA
v_call: TRBV27
d_call: TRBD1
j_call: TRBJ2-3
cdr3_aa: CASSLVPGTGDENTQYF
cdr3_nt: TGTGCCAGCAGCCTAGTTCCCGGGACAGGAGACGAGAATACGCAGTATTTT

cdr3_length: 13
clone_size: NA
v_call: TRBV12-3/TRBV12-4
d_call: NA
j_call: TRBJ1-1
cdr3_aa: CASSAGWGTEAFF
cdr3_nt: TGTGCCAGCAGCGCAGGGTGGGGAACTGAAGCTTTCTTT

cdr3_length: 15
clone_size: NA
v_call: TRBV6-5
d_call: NA
j_call: TRBJ1-4
cdr3_aa: CASSYSGGTNEKLFF
cdr3_nt: TGTGCCAGCAGTTACTCGGGGGGGACTAATGAAAAACTGTTTTTT

cdr3_length: 16
clone_size: NA
v_call: TRBV27
d_call: TRBD1
j_call: TRBJ1-1
cdr3_aa: CASSFTTGGANTEAFF
cdr3_nt: TGTGCCAGCAGTTTTACGACAGGGGGCGCGAACACTGAAGCTTTCTTT

cdr3_length: 13
clone_size: NA
v_call: TRBV9
d_call: TRBD2
j_call: TRBJ2-7
cdr3_aa: CASSLSGGYEQYF
cdr3_nt: TGTGCCAGCAGCCTAAGCGGGGGCTACGAGCAGTACTTC

cdr3_length: 13
clone_size: NA
v_call: TRBV25-1
d_call: TRBD1
j_call: TRBJ1-6
cdr3_aa: CASHRDRNSPLHF
cdr3_nt: TGTGCCAGCCACCGGGACAGGAATTCACCCCTCCACTTT